Presented here are 31 T cell receptor beta chains from one specimen sequenced in a study of CD8 T cells in ankylosing spondylitis (dated by TCRdb to 2016 to 2017). The paper's findings and limits, for the study overall: Blood from ankylosing spondylitis patients appeared to be characterized by a TCR beta motif made up of about 8 highly homologous amino acid variants.

Preparation of the library involved 5' RACE. The instrument was an Illumina HiSeq 2500. The raw public reads went through TCRdb reprocessing: fastp at Q25, MiXCR clone calling, in-frame beta chains kept. For every CDR3 protein sequence, its rows merge into one entry that carries the most common genes and DNA. This sample has over 200,000 distinct CDR3 sequences in its table, and 15% to 20% of those were observed once. Jointly, the top ten make up under 55% of the sample. No antigen has been assigned to these receptors. The material sequenced was blood, either unsorted or a sorted T cell fraction (not recorded which). The receptors were sampled from a male donor with ankylosing spondylitis.

The chain employs TRBV24-1 and TRBJ1-2; D remains ambiguous. The germline V gene encodes CDR1 KGHDR and CDR2 SFDVKD. Trimming cost V 4 bases and J 4 bases, with 9 bases left between them. This CDR3 has 13 amino acids. The CDR3 DNA sequence: TGTGCCACCAGTGAAGGAGTAGGCTATGGCTACACCTTC. Its protein product is CATSEGVGYGYTF.

This clonotype was counted only a few times. This rearrangement joins TRBV12-3 or TRBV12-4 to TRBJ2-7, with D possibly being TRBD1 (5 bases). V was trimmed by 3 bases and J by 2 bases, leaving 11 bases between them. The CDR3 sequence is 14 residues long. In DNA form, the CDR3 reads TGTGCCAGCAGTTTGATAGGGGTACCCTACGAGCAGTACTTC. Translating gives CASSLIGVPYEQYF.

The V call is TRBV7-9, the J call TRBJ2-7; a possible D gene is TRBD1 (5 bases). Per germline, CDR1 SEHNR and CDR2 FQNEAQ (reference sequence). This CDR3 has 13 residues. V was pared by 5 bases and J by 1 base, with 9 bases between. In DNA, the CDR3 is TGTGCCAGCAGCGGGGCAGGGTCCTACGAGCAGTACTTC. The encoded protein is CASSGAGSYEQYF.

This clonotype was seen at least ten times. The V and J genes are TRBV11-1 and TRBJ1-1; 7 bases are a match to TRBD1. The germline CDR1 and CDR2 sequences are SGHAT and FQDESV (reference sequence). The CDR3 has 13 amino acids. The V gene end was trimmed by 5 bases and the J gene end by 4 bases; junction bases not matched to a gene: 4. The DNA of the CDR3 is TGTGCCAGCAGCGAGACAGGGCGCACTGAAGCTTTCTTT. Its translation: CASSETGRTEAFF. The full variable domain, its missing parts supplied by reference TRBV11-1 and TRBJ1-1, is EAEVAQSPRYKITEKSQAVAFWCDPISGHATLYWYRQILGQGPELLVQFQDESVVDDSQLPKDRFSAERLKGVDSTLKIQPAELGDSAMYLCASSETGRTEAFFGQGTRLTVV.

This chain uses TRBV9 with TRBJ2-3; D is ambiguous. Germline-derived CDR1 and CDR2 are SGDLS and YYNGEE. The V gene lost 0 bases and the J gene lost 4 bases, with 9 bases spanning the gap. This CDR3 is 14 amino acids long. The CDR3 coding sequence is TGTGCCAGCAGCGTAGGAAGATTCCCAGATACGCAGTATTTT. Translation: CASSVGRFPDTQYF. The full variable domain, rest sourced from reference TRBV9 and TRBJ2-3, is DSGVTQTPKHLITATGQRVTLRCSPRSGDLSVYWYQQSLDQGLQFLIQYYNGEERAKGNILERFSAQQFPDLHSELNLSSLELGDSALYFCASSVGRFPDTQYFGPGTRLTVL.

This clonotype was detected a few times. The chain links TRBV20-1 to TRBJ1-1, with D maybe TRBD1 (5 bases). Germline V gives CDR1 DFQATT, CDR2 SNEGSKA (reference sequence). The V and J ends lost 1 base and 0 bases respectively, with 6 bases between them. This CDR3 has 13 residues. The CDR3 sequence: CSARGQLNTEAFF. CDR3 DNA: TGCAGTGCTAGAGGACAGCTGAACACTGAAGCTTTCTTT.

The CDR3 coding sequence is TGTGCCACCACGGGGCTCGGGGAAAAACTGTTTTTT. Residues: CATTGLGEKLFF. This chain connects TRBV15 to TRBJ1-4; TRBD1 might be the D (5 bases). Germline CDR1 is LNHNV and CDR2 is YYDKDF (reference sequence). Trimming removed 7 bases from V and 8 bases from J, with 11 bases in between. The CDR3 is made up of 12 amino acids. Variable domain in full (rest from reference TRBV15 and TRBJ1-4): DAMVIQNPRYQVTQFGKPVTLSCSQTLNHNVMYWYQQKSSQAPKLLFHYYDKDFNNEADTPDNFQSRRPNTSFCFLDIRSPGLGDTAMYLCATTGLGEKLFFGSGTQLSVL.

The chain couples TRBV7-2 to TRBJ2-3; TRBD1 aligns across 7 bases. The J segment lost 1 base and the V segment lost 9 bases, leaving 1 base of the junction unmatched. The CDR3 is 12 residues long. Germline CDR1 and CDR2: SGHTA and FQGNSA. The CDR3 region is CASTGGTDTQYF. CDR3 in DNA: TGTGCCAGTACAGGGGGCACAGATACGCAGTATTTT.

This clonotype was seen a handful of times. The chain links TRBV6-2 or TRBV6-3 to TRBJ2-7; D is ambiguous. Germline V gene data show CDR1 as MNHEY and CDR2 as SVGEGT. CDR3 length: 12 residues. The germline V and J ends were trimmed by 8 bases and 2 bases, with 10 bases remaining between them. The CDR3 spells CASADFPYEQYF. The CDR3 DNA reads as TGTGCCAGCGCCGATTTTCCCTACGAGCAGTACTTC.

This chain links TRBV3-1 with TRBJ2-2; TRBD2 is a possible D gene (6 bases). This CDR3 region has 13 residues. V was trimmed by 3 bases and J by 7 bases, leaving 9 bases between them. Germline V gene sequence: CDR1 LGHDT, CDR2 YNNKEL (reference sequence). CDR3 nucleotides: TGTGCCAGCAGCCAGAGACTAGTCGGGGAGCTGTTTTTT. This sequence encodes CASSQRLVGELFF.

A remark on this clonotype: This may come from a read error, since a much larger clone is one base off. Here the CDR3 omits its conserved ending phenylalanine or tryptophan, so a read error is the likely source. The chain uses TRBV6-4 and TRBJ2-3; 10 bases map to TRBD2. V lost 0 bases and J lost 4; bases outside the gene matches: 1. The CDR3 consists of 15 residues. Germline V gene data show CDR1 as MRHNA and CDR2 as SNTAGT. CDR3 coding DNA: TGTGCCAGCAGTGACTCAAGCGGGAGGGCAGATACGCAGTATTCT. Its translation is CASSDSSGRADTQYS.

This clonotype was seen more than once but under ten times. J is TRBJ2-3 and V is TRBV27, with TRBD2 matching over 11 bases. V dropped 5 bases and J dropped 3; count of bases not matched to a gene: 7. The CDR3 consists of 16 residues. The germline V gene encodes CDR1 MNHEY and CDR2 SMNVEV (reference sequence). The CDR3 spells CASSPTLAGGTDTQYF. The CDR3 coding sequence is TGTGCCAGCAGTCCCACTCTAGCGGGAGGTACAGATACGCAGTATTTT.

This clonotype occurred many times. The chain combines TRBV7-9 with TRBJ1-1, with a possible D match to TRBD1 (5 bases). V shed 2 bases and J shed 4 bases, with 8 bases lying between them. Germline CDR1 reads SEHNR; CDR2 reads FQNEAQ (reference sequence). The CDR3 extends over 13 amino acids. As DNA, the CDR3 is TGTGCCAGCAGCTTATCGGGGGGCACTGAAGCTTTCTTT. Encoded protein: CASSLSGGTEAFF.

A few counts support this clonotype. The rearrangement uses TRBV27 and TRBJ2-7; D perhaps matches TRBD2 (6 bases). V was cut by 3 bases and J by 2 bases, with 14 bases left in between. Germline V lookup: CDR1 MNHEY, CDR2 SMNVEV (reference sequence). This CDR3 has 15 residues. This CDR3 reads CASSFEQGLPYEQYF. CDR3 DNA sequence: TGTGCCAGCAGTTTTGAGCAGGGACTCCCCTACGAGCAGTACTTC.

CDR3 residues: CASGQATLNYEQYF. CDR3 coding DNA: TGTGCCAGCGGGCAAGCGACCCTGAACTACGAGCAGTACTTC. The J gene is TRBJ2-7, the V gene TRBV5-6; D not resolved. The CDR3 is made up of 14 amino acids. The V and J ends lost 7 bases and 3 bases respectively, with 17 bases between them. CDR1 is SGHDT, CDR2 YYEEEE, per germline. The variable domain in full, completed from reference TRBV5-6 and TRBJ2-7, reads DAGVTQSPTHLIKTRGQQVTLRCSPKSGHDTVSWYQQALGQGPQFIFQYYEEEERQRGNFPDRFSGHQFPNYSSELNVNALLLGDSALYLCASGQATLNYEQYFGPGTRLTVT.

This clonotype has only a few counts. The chain combines TRBV7-9 with TRBJ2-7, with a possible D match to TRBD1 (5 bases). The germline V and J ends were trimmed by 5 bases and 4 bases, with 12 bases remaining between them. The CDR3 is made up of 13 amino acids. Germline CDR1 and CDR2: SEHNR and FQNEAQ (reference sequence). CDR3 bases: TGTGCCAGCAGCCGCCCAGGGTCATACGAGCAGTACTTC. Translated: CASSRPGSYEQYF.

The CDR3 sequence is CATSRDRGFPEAFF. The DNA for the CDR3 is TGTGCCACCAGCAGAGATAGAGGGTTTCCTGAAGCTTTCTTT. This chain uses TRBV15 with TRBJ1-1; D call uncertain. This CDR3 spans 14 amino acids. V lost 0 bases, J lost 6 bases, and 11 bases lay in between. Germline V lookup: CDR1 LNHNV, CDR2 YYDKDF (reference sequence).

The chain uses TRBV11-1 and TRBJ2-3; perhaps TRBD2 as D (5 bases). Germline assignment: CDR1 SGHAT and CDR2 FQDESV (reference sequence). V was cut by 4 bases and J by 0 bases, with 26 bases left in between. The CDR3 covers 20 residues. The CDR3 loop reads CASSSQFHSGGLPSTDTQYF. DNA of the CDR3: TGTGCCAGCAGCTCCCAATTCCACAGCGGCGGCCTTCCTAGCACAGATACGCAGTATTTT.

V and J are TRBV29-1 and TRBJ2-7; 9 bases match TRBD2. V trimming: 4 bases; J trimming: 6 bases; junction bases outside the gene matches: 7. CDR1 SQVTM and CDR2 ANQGSEA come from the germline V gene. The CDR3 length is 13 residues. CDR3 nucleotides: TGCAGCGTTGTCCGGAGGGGACTAGCCGAGCAGTACTTC. Its protein is CSVVRRGLAEQYF.

The rearrangement joins TRBV13 to TRBJ2-3, with 9 positions matching TRBD2. The CDR3 has 17 amino acids. The junction had 11 bases not matched to a gene; V was cut back by 4 bases and J by 3 bases. Germline V gene sequence: CDR1 PRHDT, CDR2 FYEKMQ (reference sequence). DNA for the CDR3: TGTGCCAGCAGCTCCGTAGCGGGAGAATCCCGAACAGATACGCAGTATTTT. As protein: CASSSVAGESRTDTQYF.

This clonotype has just a few counts. The chain is built from TRBV19 and TRBJ1-5; unclear D gene. CDR3 length equals 15 residues. CDR1 and CDR2 (germline): LNHDA, SQIVND (reference sequence). Trimming left V 3 bases short and J 0 bases short, with 9 bases between. CDR3 protein: CASSINGYSNQPQHF. The CDR3, as DNA: TGTGCCAGTAGTATTAATGGGTATAGCAATCAGCCCCAGCATTTT.

This clonotype occurred a few times. This sequence joins TRBV20-1 and TRBJ2-7; D uncertain. CDR1 is DFQATT and CDR2 is SNEGSKA in the germline V gene (reference sequence). This CDR3 spans 12 amino acids. V gave up 3 bases and J gave up 10 bases, with 16 bases separating them. The CDR3 DNA is TGCAGTGCTAGGGGGTCGGACGTGTTCCAGTACTTC. As protein: CSARGSDVFQYF.

At least ten counts were recorded for this clonotype. This sequence joins TRBV20-1 and TRBJ2-1, with TRBD2 matching over 9 bases. The germline V gene encodes CDR1 DFQATT and CDR2 SNEGSKA (reference sequence). Trimming removed 1 base from V and 3 bases from J; junction bases left unmatched: 1. This CDR3 has 14 amino acids. CDR3 sequence reads: CSARGLADYNEQFF. The CDR3 nucleotides are TGCAGTGCTAGAGGACTAGCGGACTACAATGAGCAGTTCTTC.

This clonotype has a handful of counts. J is TRBJ2-7 and V is TRBV5-1; TRBD1 is a possible D gene (5 bases). Trimming took off 0 bases at V and 0 bases at J, with 16 bases between the two ends. This CDR3 contains 17 residues. CDR1 SGHRS and CDR2 YFSETQ come from the germline V gene. The CDR3 reads CASSLEVAGYGSYEQYF. The CDR3 DNA follows: TGCGCCAGCAGCTTGGAAGTCGCAGGGTATGGCTCCTACGAGCAGTACTTC.

The chain has TRBV4-1 and TRBJ1-2, with D possibly being TRBD1 (5 bases). This CDR3 comprises 16 residues. V shed 3 bases and J shed 2 bases, with 16 bases lying between them. The germline V gene has CDR1 MGHRA and CDR2 YSYEKL. CDR3 in DNA: TGCGCCAGCAGCCACCCCAAGTGGGACCACAACTATGGCTACACCTTC. Translating it yields CASSHPKWDHNYGYTF.

This clonotype was seen at least ten times. The chain couples TRBV12-3 or TRBV12-4 to TRBJ2-1, with TRBD2 matching over 8 bases. V lost 5 bases, J lost 3 bases, and 6 bases stayed unmatched. The CDR3 length is 15 residues. CDR3 protein: CASSPGGGSYNEQFF. CDR3 sequence (DNA): TGTGCCAGCAGTCCGGGGGGGGGCAGCTACAATGAGCAGTTCTTC.

This sequence joins TRBV5-1 and TRBJ1-4, with a possible D match to TRBD1 (6 bases). This CDR3 is 19 amino acids long. Germline V gene sequence: CDR1 SGHRS, CDR2 YFSETQ. Trimming shortened V by 2 bases and J by 4 bases, and 24 bases separated the two germline ends. The CDR3 here is CASSFDLNQPRGFNEKLFF. The CDR3 coding sequence is TGCGCCAGCAGCTTCGACCTTAATCAGCCCAGGGGATTTAATGAAAAACTGTTTTTT.

J is TRBJ1-1 and V is TRBV2, with D tentatively TRBD1 (5 bases). The CDR3 extends over 14 amino acids. Germline V gene data show CDR1 as SNHLY and CDR2 as FYNNEI. V was clipped by 4 bases and J by 3 bases, with 12 bases between them. CDR3 amino acids: CASSGGMGDTEAFF. The CDR3 DNA follows: TGTGCCAGCAGTGGCGGGATGGGGGACACTGAAGCTTTCTTT.

The rearrangement joins TRBV7-8 to TRBJ1-1; possible D gene TRBD1, 6 bases. The CDR3 is 15 amino acids. V lost 6 bases and J lost 0, with 14 bases in between. Germline V lookup: CDR1 SGHVS, CDR2 FQNEAQ. CDR3 nucleotides: TGTGCCAGCAGTCTATGGGACAACTTGAACACTGAAGCTTTCTTT. It encodes CASSLWDNLNTEAFF.

In this sample, this clonotype turned up a few times. The V gene is TRBV20-1, the J gene TRBJ2-7, with a weak D call TRBD1 (6 bases). From germline, CDR1 is DFQATT and CDR2 SNEGSKA (reference sequence). CDR3 length: 12 amino acids. The CDR3 reads CSATTGTYEQYF. CDR3 DNA sequence: TGCAGCGCAACGACAGGCACCTACGAGCAGTACTTC.

This clonotype was seen a handful of times. The gene calls are TRBV29-1 and TRBJ2-7; 8 bases align to TRBD1. The V gene's germline CDR1 is SQVTM and CDR2 ANQGSEA. The CDR3 contains 13 residues. V lost 0 bases, J lost 2 bases, and 0 bases stayed unmatched. The CDR3 DNA is TGCAGCGTTGAAGAGGGACAGGCCTACGAGCAGTACTTC. Its translation is CSVEEGQAYEQYF.